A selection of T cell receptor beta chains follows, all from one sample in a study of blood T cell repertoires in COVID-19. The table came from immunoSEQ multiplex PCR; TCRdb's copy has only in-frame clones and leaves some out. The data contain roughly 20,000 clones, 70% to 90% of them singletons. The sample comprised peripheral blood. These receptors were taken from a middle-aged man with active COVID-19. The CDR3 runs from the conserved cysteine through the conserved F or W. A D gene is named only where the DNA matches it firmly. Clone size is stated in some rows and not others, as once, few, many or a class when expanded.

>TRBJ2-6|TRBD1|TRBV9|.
CASSVAWRQGKAGANVLTF
TGTGCCAGCAGCGTAGCATGGAGACAGGGAAAGGCTGGGGCCAACGTCCTGACTTTC
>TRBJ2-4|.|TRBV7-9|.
CASSYPGYRAKNIQYF
TGTGCCAGCTCCTACCCAGGGTATAGGGCCAAAAACATTCAGTACTTC
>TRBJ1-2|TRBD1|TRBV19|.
CASSMVDRPGYGYTF
TGTGCCAGTAGTATGGTGGACAGGCCTGGCTATGGCTACACCTTC
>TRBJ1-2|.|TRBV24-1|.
CATSDLTGNGYTF
TGTGCCACCAGTGATTTGACAGGGAATGGCTACACCTTC
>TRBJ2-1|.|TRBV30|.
CAWIRKRDLRNEQFF
TGTGCCTGGATAAGGAAACGGGACTTAAGGAATGAGCAGTTCTTC
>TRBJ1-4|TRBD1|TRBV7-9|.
CASSFDRGEKLFF
TGTGCCAGCAGCTTTGACAGGGGAGAAAAACTGTTTTTT
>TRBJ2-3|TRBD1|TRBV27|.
CASSPPPGQDFTDTQYF
TGTGCCAGCAGTCCCCCCCCAGGACAGGACTTCACAGATACGCAGTATTTT
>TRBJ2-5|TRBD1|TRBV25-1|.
CASSLPGQGAETQYF
TGTGCCAGCAGCCTCCCGGGACAGGGGGCAGAGACCCAGTACTTC
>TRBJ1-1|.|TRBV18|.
CASSPGGPEAFF
TGTGCCAGCTCACCAGGGGGCCCTGAAGCTTTCTTT
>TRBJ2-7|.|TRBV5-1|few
CASSLSQSYEQYF
TGCGCCAGCAGCTTGAGTCAGTCCTACGAGCAGTACTTC
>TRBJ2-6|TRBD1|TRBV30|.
CAWETGIGANVLTF
TGTGCCTGGGAGACAGGGATTGGGGCCAACGTCCTGACTTTC
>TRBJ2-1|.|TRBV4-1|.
CASSQVDMGLSYNEQFF
TGCGCCAGCAGCCAAGTCGATATGGGACTTTCGTACAATGAGCAGTTCTTC
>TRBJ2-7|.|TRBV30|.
CACTDTLSYEQYF
TGTGCCTGTACGGACACCCTCTCCTACGAGCAGTACTTC
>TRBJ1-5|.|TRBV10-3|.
CAINSAGGNQPQHF
TGTGCCATCAATTCGGCAGGGGGCAATCAGCCCCAGCATTTT
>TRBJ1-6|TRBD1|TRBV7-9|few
CASSRDRRNSPLHF
TGTGCCAGCAGCCGGGACAGGCGTAATTCACCCCTCCACTTT
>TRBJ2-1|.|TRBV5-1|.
CASSSRPRDSYNEQFF
TGCGCCAGCAGCTCTAGGCCGCGGGACTCCTACAATGAGCAGTTCTTC
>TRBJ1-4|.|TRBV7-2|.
CASSFSGNEKLFF
TGTGCCAGCAGCTTCTCCGGTAATGAAAAACTGTTTTTT
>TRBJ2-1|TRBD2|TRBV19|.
CASSIRGTSGYNEQFF
TGTGCCAGTAGTATTAGAGGGACTAGCGGTTACAATGAGCAGTTCTTC
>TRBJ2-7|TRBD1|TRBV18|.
CASSPPGQGLYEQYF
TGTGCCAGCTCACCCCCGGGACAGGGACTCTACGAGCAGTACTTC
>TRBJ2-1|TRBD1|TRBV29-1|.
CSVEGGFLDREYEQFF
TGCAGCGTTGAAGGGGGGTTTTTGGACAGGGAGTATGAGCAGTTCTTC
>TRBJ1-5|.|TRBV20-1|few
CSARETGPQHF
TGCAGTGCTAGAGAAACAGGGCCCCAGCATTTT
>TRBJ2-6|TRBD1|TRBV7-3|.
CASSPRGEGASGANVLTF
TGTGCCAGCAGCCCCCGGGGAGAGGGGGCGTCTGGGGCCAACGTCCTGACTTTC
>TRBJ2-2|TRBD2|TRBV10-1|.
CASTIYSGSEPLGTGELFF
TGCGCCAGTACGATATATAGCGGGAGCGAGCCCTTAGGGACCGGGGAGCTGTTTTTT
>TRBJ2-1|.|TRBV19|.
CASSMLAWSSYNEQFF
TGTGCCAGTAGTATGCTGGCGTGGAGCTCCTACAATGAGCAGTTCTTC
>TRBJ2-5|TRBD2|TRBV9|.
CASSAGTSAKREQETQYF
TGTGCCAGCAGCGCCGGGACTAGCGCAAAAAGGGAACAAGAGACCCAGTACTTC
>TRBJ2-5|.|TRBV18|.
CASSQGTQETQYF
TGTGCCAGCTCACAAGGGACACAAGAGACCCAGTACTTC
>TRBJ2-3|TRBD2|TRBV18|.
CASSPRLDGRADTQYF
TGTGCCAGCTCACCTCGACTGGACGGGAGGGCCGATACGCAGTATTTT
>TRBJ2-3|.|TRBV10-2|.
CASSAGGTDTQYF
TGCGCCAGCAGTGCAGGGGGCACAGATACGCAGTATTTT
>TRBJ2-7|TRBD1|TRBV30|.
CAWSVGDRAVEQYF
TGTGCCTGGAGTGTGGGGGACAGGGCGGTCGAGCAGTACTTC
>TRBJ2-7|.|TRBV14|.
CASSAGGVPYEQYF
TGTGCCAGCAGCGCCGGGGGAGTCCCCTACGAGCAGTACTTC
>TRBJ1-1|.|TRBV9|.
CASSGKGYLNTEAFF
TGTGCCAGCAGCGGTAAGGGGTATTTGAACACTGAAGCTTTCTTT
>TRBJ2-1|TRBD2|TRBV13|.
CASSTETSGGYNEQFF
TGTGCCAGCAGCACAGAGACTAGCGGGGGGTACAATGAGCAGTTCTTC
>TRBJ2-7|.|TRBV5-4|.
CASSLGWGEDVQYF
TGTGCCAGCAGCCTGGGGTGGGGAGAGGACGTACAGTACTTC
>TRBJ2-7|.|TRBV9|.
CASSFTSGGRYEQYF
TGTGCCAGCAGCTTCACCAGCGGAGGGAGGTACGAGCAGTACTTC
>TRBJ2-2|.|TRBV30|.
CAWSMRVHGELFF
TGTGCCTGGAGTATGAGGGTCCACGGGGAGCTGTTTTTT
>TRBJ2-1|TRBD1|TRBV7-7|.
CASSSGQGYNEQFF
TGTGCCAGCAGCTCGGGACAGGGTTACAATGAGCAGTTCTTC